This entry features one T cell receptor beta chain sequence. Its antigen remains unknown. The ends were cut back, 5 bases at V and 0 bases at J, with 11 bases in the middle. The CDR3 loop spans 16 amino acids. The data stem from a study of CD8+CD57+ T cells in acquired aplastic anemia. Study summary: Sorted CD4+ and CD8+ cells gave an average of approximately 3.4 ug of DNA.

Patients sequenced had flow cytometry evidence of CD8+CD57+ cell expansion. Diagnosis of severe acquired aplastic anemia applied to all patients. When blood sampling took place, the patients had received no therapy. Findings and caveats of the study: A set of about 30 CD8+ CDR3 sequences was shared between patients and controls, and these sequences appeared highly expressed in patients.

Using genomic DNA as the template, TCR beta VDJ and CDR3 profiling was carried out. MiXCR was run by TCRdb on the reads, yielding one entry per CDR3 protein. The table has over 250,000 distinct CDR3 sequences, about 50% seen once. This clonotype originated in a human donor with aplastic anemia. The sequenced sample consisted of sorted CD4+, CD8+, or CD8+CD57+ T cells (not recorded which) from PBMCs. This sequence joins TRBV12-3 or TRBV12-4 and TRBJ1-6; perhaps TRBD1 as D (5 bases). In DNA form, the CDR3 reads TGTGCCAGCAGTAGGGGTGGTAGCTCCTATAATTCACCCCTCCACTTT. Translation gives CASSRGGSSYNSPLHF.